This T cell receptor (beta chain) was sequenced during a study of T cells in localized non-small cell lung cancer. Sequenced by immunoSEQ multiplex PCR; TCRdb stores in-frame clones only, minus some. The data hold about 1,600 clones, with around a third observed a single time. Neighboring lung without atypia was obtained no less than 2 cm from the tumor margin. This clone was counted a few times. The target antigen is unknown. Notes on the study in general: Tumor trailed uninvolved adjacent lung in T cell clonality, which peaked there. With higher T cell density in blood came longer overall survival.

Germline CDR1 and CDR2: KGHSH and LQKENI. This CDR3 has 14 amino acids. V was shortened by 2 bases and J by 5 bases, with 12 bases between the two germline ends. This clonotype was sampled from a male donor older than 55 with stage I squamous cell lung carcinoma. The chain combines TRBV18 with TRBJ2-5, with a tentative D call TRBD1 (5 bases). Sequences were derived from normal lung tissue next to the tumor, sampled before any cancer treatment. CDR3 nucleotide sequence: TGTGCCAGCTCACCAACGGCGGCAGGGGAGACCCAGTACTTC. Translated: CASSPTAAGETQYF.